These T cell receptor beta chains were read from a single sample in a study of long-term antiretroviral therapy in people with HIV. This table comes from immunoSEQ multiplex PCR, and its TCRdb copy is limited to in-frame clones, with some not included. The sample yields fewer than 20,000 clones, 77% seen once. Sequences were derived from unsorted PBMCs, sampled 2.1 years after starting antiretroviral therapy. All receptors come from a man in his forties with HIV. Each CDR3 is given with its conserved first and last residue. The D gene is left open where the match is weak. Clone size is given for some rows only: seen once, a few or many times, or a class if the clone is expanded.

>once|-|TRBJ2-5|16|TRBV5-1
CASSLTFRVNQETQYF
TGCGCCAGCAGCCTAACCTTCAGAGTCAACCAAGAGACCCAGTACTTC
>-|-|TRBJ1-4|13|TRBV13
CASSLGGNEKLFF
TGTGCCAGCAGCTTAGGCGGAAATGAAAAACTGTTTTTT
>-|TRBD1|TRBJ1-2|12|TRBV29-1
CSVSTGDFGYTF
TGCAGCGTATCAACAGGGGATTTTGGCTACACCTTC
>-|TRBD1|TRBJ2-5|17|TRBV7-9
CASSLGWTGEGQETQYF
TGTGCCAGCAGCTTAGGTTGGACAGGGGAAGGCCAAGAGACCCAGTACTTC
>-|-|TRBJ2-7|13|TRBV7-9
CASSLAAAYEQYF
TGTGCCAGCAGCTTGGCAGCAGCCTACGAGCAGTACTTC
>once|-|TRBJ2-7|15|TRBV5-1
CASSSSGTNIYEQYF
TGCGCCAGCAGCTCCTCCGGGACAAATATCTACGAGCAGTACTTC
>-|-|TRBJ1-4|16|TRBV19
CASSFESGGIEEKLFF
TGTGCCAGTAGCTTCGAATCCGGGGGGATTGAGGAAAAACTGTTTTTT
>few|-|TRBJ2-2|12|TRBV19
CATRARSGELFF
TGTGCCACCCGGGCCCGATCCGGGGAGCTGTTTTTT
>-|TRBD1|TRBJ1-2|16|TRBV30
CAWSVPGTGIPRGYTF
TGTGCCTGGAGTGTACCCGGGACAGGGATCCCCCGTGGCTACACCTTC
>once|TRBD2|TRBJ2-3|15|TRBV7-2
CASSSLAGGTDTQYF
TGTGCCAGCAGCTCATTAGCGGGGGGCACAGATACGCAGTATTTT
>-|TRBD1|TRBJ1-1|16|TRBV2
CASYPERTGEFTEAFF
TGTGCCAGCTATCCCGAGAGGACAGGGGAGTTCACTGAAGCTTTCTTT
>medium-sized|-|TRBJ2-7|14|TRBV19
CASSIGGSSYEQYF
TGTGCCAGTAGTATTGGGGGGAGCTCCTACGAGCAGTACTTC
>-|TRBD1|TRBJ1-1|12|TRBV30
CAWSRGPSEAFF
TGTGCCTGGAGTAGGGGGCCGTCTGAAGCTTTCTTT
>-|-|TRBJ1-2|15|TRBV19
CASSPRAYSEQGYTF
TGTGCCAGTAGCCCTCGTGCGTACAGCGAACAGGGCTACACCTTC
>-|TRBD1|TRBJ2-7|15|TRBV27
CASSLRQGSLYEQYF
TGTGCCAGCAGTTTGAGACAGGGGTCCCTCTACGAGCAGTACTTC
>few|-|TRBJ1-1|15|TRBV7-2
CASSLYAVSSTEAFF
TGTGCCAGCAGCTTATATGCCGTGAGCAGCACTGAAGCTTTCTTT
>-|TRBD1|TRBJ2-2|16|TRBV5-1
CASSDHRGGGTGELFF
TGCGCCAGCAGCGATCACAGGGGCGGCGGCACCGGGGAGCTGTTTTTT
>once|TRBD1|TRBJ2-7|15|TRBV2
CASSADRVHTYEQYF
TGTGCCAGCAGCGCAGACAGGGTTCACACTTACGAGCAGTACTTC
>-|TRBD1|TRBJ2-7|14|TRBV11-1
CASSFEDRGYEQYF
TGTGCCAGCAGCTTTGAGGACAGGGGCTACGAGCAGTACTTC
>-|TRBD1|TRBJ2-7|13|TRBV19
CASRDRAHYEQYF
TGTGCCAGTAGGGACAGGGCGCATTACGAGCAGTACTTC
>-|TRBD2|TRBJ2-1|15|TRBV11-2
CASSSPGLAGHEQFF
TGTGCCAGCAGCTCTCCGGGACTAGCGGGGCATGAGCAGTTCTTC
>-|-|TRBJ1-2|14|TRBV2
CASSEGAFNYGYTF
TGTGCCAGCAGTGAAGGAGCTTTTAACTATGGCTACACCTTC
>-|-|TRBJ1-5|15|TRBV6-1
CASSAGPADNQPQHF
TGTGCCAGCAGTGCGGGTCCGGCCGACAATCAGCCCCAGCATTTT
>-|-|TRBJ2-2|13|TRBV2
CARKSAPSGELFF
TGTGCCCGAAAAAGTGCCCCATCCGGGGAGCTGTTTTTT
>medium-sized|-|TRBJ2-2|16|TRBV27
CASSPTSLLNTGELFF
TGTGCCAGCAGTCCCACTAGTCTCCTGAACACCGGGGAGCTGTTTTTT
>-|-|TRBJ1-1|12|TRBV19
CASGDRHTEAFF
TGTGCCAGTGGTGACAGACACACTGAAGCTTTCTTT
>-|-|TRBJ1-4|14|TRBV19
CASSIGEVGEKLFF
TGTGCCAGTAGTATCGGGGAGGTAGGAGAAAAACTGTTTTTT
>-|-|TRBJ1-5|17|TRBV6-1
CASSAMGDTPLNQPQHF
TGTGCCAGCAGTGCTATGGGGGACACTCCCCTCAATCAGCCCCAGCATTTT
>-|-|TRBJ1-2|18|TRBV6-1
CASSEDGGGHPLGYGYTF
TGTGCCAGCAGTGAAGATGGGGGTGGGCACCCCTTGGGCTATGGCTACACCTTC
>-|-|TRBJ2-7|14|TRBV5-6
CASSPIDSDYEQYF
TGTGCCAGCAGCCCAATAGACAGTGACTACGAGCAGTACTTC
>-|-|TRBJ2-4|19|TRBV29-1
CSVEDLRDTSYLYKNIQYF
TGCAGCGTTGAAGATCTTCGGGACACCTCATACCTCTACAAAAACATTCAGTACTTC